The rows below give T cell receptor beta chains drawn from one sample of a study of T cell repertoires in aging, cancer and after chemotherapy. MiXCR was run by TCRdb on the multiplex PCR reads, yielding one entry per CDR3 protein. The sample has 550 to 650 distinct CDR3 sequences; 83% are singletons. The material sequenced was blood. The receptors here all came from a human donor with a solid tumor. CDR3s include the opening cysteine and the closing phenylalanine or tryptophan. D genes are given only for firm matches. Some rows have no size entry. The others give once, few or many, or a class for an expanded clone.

CDR3 DNA: TGTGCCACCAGCAGGATTGGAGGGGGGGTTGAATCCTACGAGCAGTACTTC
CDR3 protein: CATSRIGGGVESYEQYF
J gene: TRBJ2-7
clone size: NA
V gene: TRBV15
D gene: NA

CDR3 DNA: TGTGCCAGCAGCCTCTCCGGCGGACCCAGCAATCAGCCCCAGCATTTT
CDR3 protein: CASSLSGGPSNQPQHF
J gene: TRBJ1-5
clone size: once
V gene: TRBV7-2
D gene: NA

CDR3 DNA: TGTGCCAGTAGTATCCAGGGTTCAGATACGCAGTATTTT
CDR3 protein: CASSIQGSDTQYF
J gene: TRBJ2-3
clone size: few
V gene: TRBV19
D gene: NA

CDR3 DNA: TGTGCCAGCAGCTTAGCGTTACTAGTGGCGTACAATGAGCAGTTCTTC
CDR3 protein: CASSLALLVAYNEQFF
J gene: TRBJ2-1
clone size: once
V gene: TRBV11-1
D gene: NA

CDR3 DNA: TGCAGCGTTGAACCCACAGGGGCTGGCTACACCTTC
CDR3 protein: CSVEPTGAGYTF
J gene: TRBJ1-2
clone size: NA
V gene: TRBV29-1
D gene: TRBD1

CDR3 DNA: TGTGCCAGTAGTATATATAGCCCGGGGCGGGAGGACCCTATGACGTACAATGAGCAGTTCTTC
CDR3 protein: CASSIYSPGREDPMTYNEQFF
J gene: TRBJ2-1
clone size: NA
V gene: TRBV19
D gene: TRBD2

CDR3 DNA: TGCAGCGTTGAAGGGACAGGGGGCAGGACTGAAGCTTTCTTT
CDR3 protein: CSVEGTGGRTEAFF
J gene: TRBJ1-1
clone size: NA
V gene: TRBV29-1
D gene: TRBD1

CDR3 DNA: TGTGCCAGCAGCTTAAGGGCTGGGACTAGATCCCCTCCGGAGCAGTTCTTC
CDR3 protein: CASSLRAGTRSPPEQFF
J gene: TRBJ2-1
clone size: NA
V gene: TRBV13
D gene: TRBD2

CDR3 DNA: TGTGCCAGCAGCAAGGACGGGGACTACGAGCAGTACTTC
CDR3 protein: CASSKDGDYEQYF
J gene: TRBJ2-7
clone size: hyperexpanded
V gene: TRBV13
D gene: NA

CDR3 DNA: TGCGCCAGCAGCCCGGCCGACAGGGGGCTGAACACTGAAGCTTTCTTT
CDR3 protein: CASSPADRGLNTEAFF
J gene: TRBJ1-1
clone size: once
V gene: TRBV5-1
D gene: TRBD1

CDR3 DNA: TGTGCCAGCAGCGCCCCAGCCCAGGTCAGGGCCCAAGATACGCAGTATTTT
CDR3 protein: CASSAPAQVRAQDTQYF
J gene: TRBJ2-3
clone size: NA
V gene: TRBV6-2/TRBV6-3
D gene: NA

CDR3 DNA: TGTGCCAGCAGCTTAGGACACCTCAGGGAGACCCAGTACTTC
CDR3 protein: CASSLGHLRETQYF
J gene: TRBJ2-5
clone size: NA
V gene: TRBV7-2
D gene: NA

CDR3 DNA: TGTGCCAGCAGTCGGGGGGACGAGCAGTTCTTC
CDR3 protein: CASSRGDEQFF
J gene: TRBJ2-1
clone size: NA
V gene: TRBV13
D gene: TRBD2

CDR3 DNA: TGTGCCAGCAGCTTGTGGAAAGGGGGGCAGCCCAGGCAGTACTTC
CDR3 protein: CASSLWKGGQPRQYF
J gene: TRBJ2-7
clone size: NA
V gene: TRBV4-2
D gene: NA

CDR3 DNA: TGTGCCACCCTACCGGGACGGAGCTCCTACGAGCAGTACTTC
CDR3 protein: CATLPGRSSYEQYF
J gene: TRBJ2-7
clone size: NA
V gene: TRBV10-3
D gene: NA

CDR3 DNA: TGTGCCAGCAGCTCCCGACTAGAGGAGACCCAGTACTTC
CDR3 protein: CASSSRLEETQYF
J gene: TRBJ2-5
clone size: NA
V gene: TRBV11-1
D gene: NA

CDR3 DNA: TGTGCCAGTACCCCAGGGACAGGGGCTTCACCCCTCCACTTT
CDR3 protein: CASTPGTGASPLHF
J gene: TRBJ1-6
clone size: NA
V gene: TRBV19
D gene: TRBD1

CDR3 DNA: TGTGCCAGCAGTGAACCGGGACAGGGCCTAGCCAAAAACATTCAGTACTTC
CDR3 protein: CASSEPGQGLAKNIQYF
J gene: TRBJ2-4
clone size: NA
V gene: TRBV6-1
D gene: TRBD1

CDR3 DNA: TGTGCCAGCAGTTACTCACGGGCTAGCGGGGGGGCAGATACGCAGTATTTT
CDR3 protein: CASSYSRASGGADTQYF
J gene: TRBJ2-3
clone size: NA
V gene: TRBV6-5
D gene: TRBD2

CDR3 DNA: TGTGCCAGTAGTAACCGGGACAGTATTGGGGCCAACGTCCTGACTTTC
CDR3 protein: CASSNRDSIGANVLTF
J gene: TRBJ2-6
clone size: NA
V gene: TRBV19
D gene: TRBD1

CDR3 DNA: TGCAGCGTTGTTAGCGGGAGTGGGGGCACAGATACGCAGTATTTT
CDR3 protein: CSVVSGSGGTDTQYF
J gene: TRBJ2-3
clone size: NA
V gene: TRBV29-1
D gene: TRBD2

CDR3 DNA: TGTGCCAGCAGTTCCGCGATAGCGGGAGATACGCAGTATTTT
CDR3 protein: CASSSAIAGDTQYF
J gene: TRBJ2-3
clone size: once
V gene: TRBV6-5
D gene: TRBD2